These 9 T cell receptor beta chains share one sample of origin, sequenced in a study of blood T cell repertoires in COVID-19 (dated by TCRdb to 2020 to 2021). The protocol used for the library was the immunoSEQ multiplex PCR assay. Here the immuneACCESS table is served through TCRdb, limited to in-frame sequences with V and J called. Missing clones are a known gap in these copies; in checked studies unresolved V genes cover under half, and the rest lacks a known reason. The sample contains some 70,000 clones, about 80% of them found a single time. The ten largest clones add up to around 0.83% of the sample. The specimen was peripheral blood. The receptors shown here come from a woman between 65 and 79 years old with acute or convalescent COVID-19.

The chain recombines TRBV7-6 with TRBJ2-5; 8 bases are shared with TRBD2. With 2 bases clipped from V and 5 bases from J, the junction kept 7 bases outside the gene matches. The CDR3 loop spans 15 amino acids. The germline V gene has CDR1 SGHVS and CDR2 FNYEAQ. This CDR3 reads CASSLSGSVGETQYF. In nucleotides, the CDR3 is TGTGCCAGCAGCTTAAGCGGGAGCGTTGGCGAGACCCAGTACTTC.

The chain couples TRBV3-1 (or the pseudogene TRBV3-2) to TRBJ1-2; D gene unclear. The CDR3 runs 13 residues. The V and J ends lost 0 bases and 7 bases respectively, with 9 bases between them. Germline CDR1 is LGHDT and CDR2 is YNNKEL (reference sequence). CDR3 in amino acids: CASSQENTIGYTF. The CDR3 DNA is TGTGCCAGCAGCCAAGAGAATACTATTGGCTACACCTTC.

This clone came up a few times. One end of the junction is discordant with germline, which a read error may explain. The chain combines TRBV7-2 with TRBJ2-6; 7 nucleotides match TRBD2. The length of the CDR3 is 18 residues. Germline assignment: CDR1 SGHTA and CDR2 FQGNSA. The CDR3 DNA reads TGTGCCAGCAGGTTAGGTGGCGGGAGTGGCTCTGGGGCCAACGTCCTGACTTTC. It yields the protein CASRLGGGSGSGANVLTF.

The J gene is TRBJ2-1, the V gene TRBV7-8; 13 bases fit TRBD2. The trim removed 5 bases at V and 6 bases at J, leaving 10 bases unmatched. This CDR3 region has 17 residues. The germline V gene has CDR1 SGHVS and CDR2 FQNEAQ. Here the CDR3 DNA reads TGTGCCAGCAGCCCGAAACGGACTAGCGGGAGTATCAATGAGCAGTTCTTC. Its protein product is CASSPKRTSGSINEQFF.

This clone was counted a few times. J is TRBJ2-2 and V is TRBV11-3; 9 bases map to TRBD1. The J segment lost 5 bases and the V segment lost 7 bases, leaving 5 bases of the junction unmatched. The germline CDR1 and CDR2 sequences are SGHNT and YENEEA. The CDR3 covers 14 residues. CDR3 region: CASTEGTGTGELFF. The CDR3 nucleotides are TGTGCCAGCACCGAGGGGACAGGGACCGGGGAGCTGTTTTTT.

DNA of the CDR3: TGCGCCAGCAGCTTGGGGGACAGTGTAGCCTACGAGCAGTACTTC. Translation gives CASSLGDSVAYEQYF. This rearrangement joins TRBV5-1 to TRBJ2-7; TRBD1 matches 7 bases. The CDR3 has 15 amino acids. The V gene end was trimmed by 0 bases and the J gene end by 2 bases; junction bases not matched to a gene: 5. CDR1 is SGHRS, CDR2 YFSETQ, per germline.

This chain connects TRBV7-2 to TRBJ2-1; 8 bases are a match to TRBD2. The CDR3 has 16 amino acids. Trimming at V came to 4 bases and at J to 4 bases, leaving 9 bases not matched to a gene. Looked up from germline, CDR1 is SGHTA and CDR2 is FQGNSA. In DNA form, the CDR3 reads TGTGCCAGCAGCTCCCCGGGGGGGTTGAGGTACAATGAGCAGTTCTTC. Translating gives CASSSPGGLRYNEQFF.

The CDR3 nucleotides read TGTGCCAGCAGTAGCACAGGGCCCCTCTTCCAGGAGACCCAGTACTTC. The encoded protein is CASSSTGPLFQETQYF. This rearrangement joins TRBV6-6 to TRBJ2-5; a weak D match, TRBD1 (6 bases). This CDR3 has 16 amino acids. Germline CDR1 reads MNHNY; CDR2 reads SVGAGI (reference sequence). V lost 5 bases, J lost 5 bases, and 21 bases lay in between.

The chain has TRBV2 and TRBJ1-1; 10 nucleotides match TRBD1. CDR3 size: 11 residues. V shed 8 bases and J 7 bases; nucleotides not matched to a gene: 1. Per the germline V gene, CDR1 is SNHLY and CDR2 is FYNNEI. CDR3 in amino acids: CASGQGVEAFF. The CDR3 DNA reads as TGTGCCAGCGGACAGGGGGTTGAAGCTTTCTTT.